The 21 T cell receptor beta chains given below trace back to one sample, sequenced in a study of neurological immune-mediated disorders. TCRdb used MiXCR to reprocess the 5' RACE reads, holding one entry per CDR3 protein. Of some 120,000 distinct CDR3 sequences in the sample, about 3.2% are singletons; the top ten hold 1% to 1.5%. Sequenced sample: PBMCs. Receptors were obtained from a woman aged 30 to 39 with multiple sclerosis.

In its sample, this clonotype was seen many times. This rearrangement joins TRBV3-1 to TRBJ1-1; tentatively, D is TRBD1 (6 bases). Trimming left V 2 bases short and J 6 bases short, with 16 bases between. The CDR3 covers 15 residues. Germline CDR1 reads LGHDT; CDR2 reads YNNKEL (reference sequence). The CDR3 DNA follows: TGTGCCAGCAGCCAAACCTACAGGGTTCGAGCTGAAGCTTTCTTT. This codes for CASSQTYRVRAEAFF. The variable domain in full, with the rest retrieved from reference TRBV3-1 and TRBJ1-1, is DTAVSQTPKYLVTQMGNDKSIKCEQNLGHDTMYWYKQDSKKFLKIMFSYNNKELIINETVPNRFSPKSPDKAHLNLHINSLELGDSAVYFCASSQTYRVRAEAFFGQGTRLTVV.

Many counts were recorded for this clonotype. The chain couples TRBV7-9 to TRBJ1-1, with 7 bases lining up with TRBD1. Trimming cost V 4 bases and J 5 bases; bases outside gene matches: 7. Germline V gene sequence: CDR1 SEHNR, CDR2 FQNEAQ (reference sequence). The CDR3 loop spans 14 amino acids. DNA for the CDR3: TGTGCCAGCAGCTCACAGGGGCTGAGGACTGAAGCTTTCTTT. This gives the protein CASSSQGLRTEAFF. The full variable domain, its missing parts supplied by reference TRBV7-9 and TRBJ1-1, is DTGVSQNPRHKITKRGQNVTFRCDPISEHNRLYWYRQTLGQGPEFLTYFQNEAQLEKSRLLSDRFSAERPKGSFSTLEIQRTEQGDSAMYLCASSSQGLRTEAFFGQGTRLTVV.

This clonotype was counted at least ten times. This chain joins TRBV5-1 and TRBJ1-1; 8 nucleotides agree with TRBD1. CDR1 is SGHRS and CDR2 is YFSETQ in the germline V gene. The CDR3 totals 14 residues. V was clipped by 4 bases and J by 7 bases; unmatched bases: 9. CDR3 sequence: CASSRTGQGDEAFF. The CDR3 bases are TGCGCCAGCAGCCGAACAGGACAGGGTGATGAAGCTTTCTTT.

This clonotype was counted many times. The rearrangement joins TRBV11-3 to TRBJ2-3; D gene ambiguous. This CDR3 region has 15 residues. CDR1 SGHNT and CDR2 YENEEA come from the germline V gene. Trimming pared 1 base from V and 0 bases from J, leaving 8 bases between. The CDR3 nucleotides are TGTGCCAGCAGCTTAGGGGCGTCCAGCACAGATACGCAGTATTTT. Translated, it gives CASSLGASSTDTQYF.

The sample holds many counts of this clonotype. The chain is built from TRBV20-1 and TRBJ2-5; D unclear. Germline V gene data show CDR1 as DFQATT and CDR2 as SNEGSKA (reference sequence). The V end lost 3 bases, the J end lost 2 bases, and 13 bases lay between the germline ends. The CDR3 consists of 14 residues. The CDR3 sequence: CSARMSGMQETQYF. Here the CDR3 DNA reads TGCAGTGCTAGGATGTCAGGAATGCAAGAGACCCAGTACTTC.

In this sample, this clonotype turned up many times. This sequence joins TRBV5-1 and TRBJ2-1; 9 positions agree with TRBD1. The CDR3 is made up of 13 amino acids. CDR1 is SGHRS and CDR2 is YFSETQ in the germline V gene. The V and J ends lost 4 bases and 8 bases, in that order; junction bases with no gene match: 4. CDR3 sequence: CASSDRGIDEQFF. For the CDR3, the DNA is TGCGCCAGCAGCGACAGGGGGATCGATGAGCAGTTCTTC.

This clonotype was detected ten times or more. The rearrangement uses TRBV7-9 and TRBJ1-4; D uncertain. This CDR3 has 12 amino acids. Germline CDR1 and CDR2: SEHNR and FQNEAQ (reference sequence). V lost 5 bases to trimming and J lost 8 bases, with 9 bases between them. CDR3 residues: CASSPDWEKLFF. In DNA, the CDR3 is TGTGCCAGCAGCCCCGACTGGGAAAAACTGTTTTTT.

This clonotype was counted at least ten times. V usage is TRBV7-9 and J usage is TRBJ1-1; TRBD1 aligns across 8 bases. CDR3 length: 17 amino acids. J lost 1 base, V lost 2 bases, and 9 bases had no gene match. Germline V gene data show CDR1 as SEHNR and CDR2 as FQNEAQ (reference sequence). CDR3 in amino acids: CASSLSGGQEKNTEAFF. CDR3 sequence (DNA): TGTGCCAGCAGCTTAAGCGGGGGACAGGAGAAGAACACTGAAGCTTTCTTT.

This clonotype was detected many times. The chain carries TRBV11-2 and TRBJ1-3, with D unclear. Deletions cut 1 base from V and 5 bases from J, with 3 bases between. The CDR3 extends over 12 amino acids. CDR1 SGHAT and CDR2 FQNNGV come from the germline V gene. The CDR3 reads CASSLGRNTIYF. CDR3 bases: TGTGCCAGCAGCTTAGGGAGAAACACCATATATTTT. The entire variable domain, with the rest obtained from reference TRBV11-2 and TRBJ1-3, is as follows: EAGVAQSPRYKIIEKRQSVAFWCNPISGHATLYWYQQILGQGPKLLIQFQNNGVVDDSQLPKDRFSAERLKGVDSTLKIQPAKLEDSAVYLCASSLGRNTIYFGEGSWLTVV.

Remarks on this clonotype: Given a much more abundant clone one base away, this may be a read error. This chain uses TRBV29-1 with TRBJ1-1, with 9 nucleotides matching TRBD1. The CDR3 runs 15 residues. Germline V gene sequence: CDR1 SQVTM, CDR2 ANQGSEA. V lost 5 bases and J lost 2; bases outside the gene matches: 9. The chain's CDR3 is CSVPGQGRINTEAFF. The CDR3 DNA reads TGCAGCGTTCCCGGACAGGGGAGGATAAACACTGAAGCTTTCTTT.

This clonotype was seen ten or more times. Here the CDR3 reads CASSSGPLQETQYF. Written as DNA, the CDR3 is TGCGCCAGCAGCTCTGGACCCTTACAAGAGACCCAGTACTTC. The chain couples TRBV5-1 to TRBJ2-5; the D is unclear. In germline, CDR1 is SGHRS, CDR2 YFSETQ. V lost 3 bases and J lost 2, with 11 bases in between. This CDR3 is built from 14 residues.

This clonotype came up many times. Here the CDR3 reads CASSFRGRSTDTQYF. The CDR3 nucleotides are TGTGCCAGCAGCTTCCGGGGGAGAAGCACAGATACGCAGTATTTT. This sequence joins TRBV7-6 and TRBJ2-3; tentatively, D is TRBD2 (6 bases). The CDR3 sequence is 15 residues long. Trimming shortened V by 3 bases and J by 0 bases, and 10 bases separated the two germline ends. From germline, CDR1 is SGHVS and CDR2 FNYEAQ. Full variable domain (outside the CDR3, taken from reference TRBV7-6 and TRBJ2-3): GAGVSQSPRYKVTKRGQDVALRCDPISGHVSLYWYRQALGQGPEFLTYFNYEAQQDKSGLPNDRFSAERPEGSISTLTIQRTEQRDSAMYRCASSFRGRSTDTQYFGPGTRLTVL.

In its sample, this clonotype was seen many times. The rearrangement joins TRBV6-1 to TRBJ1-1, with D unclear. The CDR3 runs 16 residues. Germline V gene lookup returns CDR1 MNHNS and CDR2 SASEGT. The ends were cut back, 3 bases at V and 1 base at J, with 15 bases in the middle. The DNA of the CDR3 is TGTGCCAGCAGTGAGGTCTATGGAGAGAGGAACACTGAAGCTTTCTTT. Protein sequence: CASSEVYGERNTEAFF.

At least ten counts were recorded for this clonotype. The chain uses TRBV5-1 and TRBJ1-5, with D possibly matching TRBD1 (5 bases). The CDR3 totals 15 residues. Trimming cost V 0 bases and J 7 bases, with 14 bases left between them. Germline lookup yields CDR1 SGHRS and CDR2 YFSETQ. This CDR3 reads CASSLDGGNEQPQHF. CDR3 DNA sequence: TGCGCCAGCAGCTTGGACGGGGGAAACGAACAGCCCCAGCATTTT.

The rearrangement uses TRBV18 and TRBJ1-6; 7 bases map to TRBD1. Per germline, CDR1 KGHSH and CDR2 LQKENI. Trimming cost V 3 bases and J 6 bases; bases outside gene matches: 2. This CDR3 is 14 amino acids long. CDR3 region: CASSPRDSNSPLHF. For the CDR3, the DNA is TGTGCCAGCTCACCCCGGGACAGTAATTCACCCCTCCACTTT. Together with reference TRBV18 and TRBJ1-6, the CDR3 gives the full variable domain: NAGVMQNPRHLVRRRGQEARLRCSPMKGHSHVYWYRQLPEEGLKFMVYLQKENIIDESGMPKERFSAEFPKEGPSILRIQQVVRGDSAAYFCASSPRDSNSPLHFGNGTRLTVT.

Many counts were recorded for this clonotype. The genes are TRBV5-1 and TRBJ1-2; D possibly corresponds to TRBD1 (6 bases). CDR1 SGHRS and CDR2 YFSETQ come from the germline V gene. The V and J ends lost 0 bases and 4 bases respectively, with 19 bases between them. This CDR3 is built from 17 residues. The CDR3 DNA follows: TGCGCCAGCAGCTTGGCCTTTGTACAGGGTCCGGTCTATGGCTACACCTTC. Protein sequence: CASSLAFVQGPVYGYTF.

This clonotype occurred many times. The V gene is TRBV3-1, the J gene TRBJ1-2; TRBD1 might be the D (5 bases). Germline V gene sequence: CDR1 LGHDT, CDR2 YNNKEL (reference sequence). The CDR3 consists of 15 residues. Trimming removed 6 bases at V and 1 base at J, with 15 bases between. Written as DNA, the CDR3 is TGTGCCAGCAGTCGCTCGGGCAGGGTTAACTATGGCTACACCTTC. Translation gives CASSRSGRVNYGYTF.

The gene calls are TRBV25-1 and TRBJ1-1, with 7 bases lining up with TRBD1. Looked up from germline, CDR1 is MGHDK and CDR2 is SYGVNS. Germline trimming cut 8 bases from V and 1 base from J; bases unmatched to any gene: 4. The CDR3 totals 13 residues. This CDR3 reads CASGRTGNTEAFF. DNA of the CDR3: TGTGCCAGCGGGAGGACAGGGAACACTGAAGCTTTCTTT. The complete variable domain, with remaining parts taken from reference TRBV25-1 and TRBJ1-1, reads EADIYQTPRYLVIGTGKKITLECSQTMGHDKMYWYQQDPGMELHLIHYSYGVNSTEKGDLSSESTVSRIRTEHFPLTLESARPSHTSQYLCASGRTGNTEAFFGQGTRLTVV.

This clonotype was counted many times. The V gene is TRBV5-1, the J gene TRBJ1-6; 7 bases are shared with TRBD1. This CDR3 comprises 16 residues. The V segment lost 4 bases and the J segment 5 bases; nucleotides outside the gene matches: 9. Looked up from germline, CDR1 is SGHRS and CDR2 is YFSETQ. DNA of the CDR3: TGCGCCAGCAGCCAACACCCTACAGGGGATAATTCACCCCTCCACTTT. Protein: CASSQHPTGDNSPLHF.

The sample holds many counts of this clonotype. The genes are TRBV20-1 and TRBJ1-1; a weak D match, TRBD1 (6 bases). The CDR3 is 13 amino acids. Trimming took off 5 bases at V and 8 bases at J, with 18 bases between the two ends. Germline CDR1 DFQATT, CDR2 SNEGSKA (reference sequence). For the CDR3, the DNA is TGCAGTGCTGAGGGGGGGCAGGGGATAGAAGCTTTCTTT. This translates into CSAEGGQGIEAFF.

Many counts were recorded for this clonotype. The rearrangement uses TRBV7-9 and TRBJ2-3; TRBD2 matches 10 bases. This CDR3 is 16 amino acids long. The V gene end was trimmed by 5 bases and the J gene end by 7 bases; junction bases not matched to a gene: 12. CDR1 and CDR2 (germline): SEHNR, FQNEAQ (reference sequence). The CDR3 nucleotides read TGTGCCAGCAGCGTCGTAGAGCGGGGGGGTGGAAATACGCAGTATTTT. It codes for CASSVVERGGGNTQYF.